This section outlines one TCR beta chain sequence together with its context. Its binding antigen is unknown. No base qualities exist here, and no much larger clone lies one base off it. This record belongs to a study of CD8+ T cells in alopecia areata (dated 2018 in TCRdb). Regarding the complete study: The treated patients, all with moderate-to-severe alopecia areata, were enrolled in an open-label pilot trial of oral tofacitinib given at 5 to 10 mg twice daily. Patients received tofacitinib for 6 to 18 months and were then followed off drug for 6 months to check for delayed response and recurrence. In treated patients, disease severity was measured using the SALT score, which gives the percentage of scalp surface area affected. High-throughput TCRbeta sequencing was used to examine T cell clonal expansion in alopecia areata in both the C3H/HeJ mouse model and human patients. In humans, TCRbeta sequencing was performed on scalp tissue and on sorted CD4+ and CD8+ peripheral blood T cells from healthy controls and from patients with patchy or totalis/universalis alopecia areata. Patients on tofacitinib were biopsied at baseline and after 4 and 24 weeks of treatment, and several of the patients also had a later scalp biopsy. Scalp clonality was compared among normal scalp (n=4), patchy alopecia areata scalp (n=8), and alopecia totalis/universalis scalp (n=8). RNA was obtained with the PAXgene miRNA kit for fixed scalp, the miRNeasy kit for PBMCs, and the RNeasy kit for mouse skin. TCRbeta CDR3 regions were amplified by immunoSEQ multiplex PCR with 35 Vbeta forward and 13 Jbeta reverse primers.

What the study reported, not specific to this receptor: Because the treated cohort was small and had just a single nonresponder, larger studies are needed to establish links between baseline CD8+ expansion and response. Compared with normal scalp, lesional scalp, particularly in alopecia totalis/universalis, had higher clonality and more expanded CD8+ clones, which suggests antigenic drive. During tofacitinib treatment, many expanded lesional clones remained in scalp and blood, and this persistence may partly explain relapse after treatment is stopped. Shared TCR sequences between patients were less evident than in mice, which may be partly attributable to HLA diversity in the patient population. Resident alphabeta T cells in normal human skin are also sequenced, complicating scalp TCR repertoire analysis, unlike mouse skin dominated by gammadelta T cells. With tofacitinib, both scalp clonality and the number of expanded CD8+ clones among the top 100 scalp clones went down significantly.

The receptor library was made with the immunoSEQ multiplex PCR assay. RNA was extracted from all samples and reverse transcribed into cDNA as template for TCR sequencing. SuperScript III was used to make first-strand cDNA, primed with a 2:1 mix of oligo-dT and random hexamers. A synthetic immune receptor repertoire was used to gauge amplification bias, and whatever bias remained was removed computationally. In the authors' own workflow: Raw reads were preprocessed to remove errors, and CDR3 was defined according to IMGT conventions as the region from the conserved cysteine to phenylalanine. Clonality was computed by normalizing Shannon entropy by log2 of the number of productive unique TCRs and subtracting the result from 1. Scalp TCRbeta sequences were cross-referenced with sorted blood CD4 and CD8 repertoires so that the CD4 or CD8 identity of scalp clones could be inferred. What TCRdb holds here is the immuneACCESS table cut down to in-frame rearrangements. Part of the clones is not present; checked against another copy, under half of the missing clones reflect an unresolved V gene, and the others are unexplained. The DNA gave D and trimming, while V, J and clone size come from that table. The sample includes approximately 110,000 clones, with around 53% observed a single time. Jointly, the top ten make up 12% of the sample.

Reading the label with the study, this specimen's time point is: roughly 24 weeks on oral tofacitinib. According to the study, the label for this sample's treatment or condition signals: oral pan-JAK inhibitor, 5-10 mg twice daily. From alopecia areata patients, peripheral blood was collected along with lesional scalp punch biopsies. PBMCs were isolated by density centrifugation and stained for CD3, CD4 and CD8, and CD4+ and CD8+ T cells were sorted on a FACSAria. The CDR3 numbers 13 residues from cysteine through phenylalanine. CDR3 DNA only is kept here, 39 bases in frame from base 1. The germline V gene provides CDR1 SGHRS and CDR2 YFSETQ. Trimming takes 0 bases from V and 6 bases from J, and the germline ends sit 6 bases apart.

The receptor comes from a human donor with alopecia areata. The sample here was CD8+ T cells sorted from blood, taken at week 24, from a patient treated with tofacitinib. Recombination connected TRBV5-1 to TRBJ2-2; the D gene cannot be named for sure. The bases are TGCGCCAGCAGCTTGGAGGCGGCCGGGGAGCTGTTTTTT. The resulting protein is CASSLEAAGELFF.